This T cell receptor (beta chain) is drawn from a study of T cells in Graves' hyperthyroidism and ophthalmopathy. This CDR3 has 17 amino acids. The ends lost 2 bases at V and 8 bases at J; junction bases unmatched: 6. Germline V CDR1 and CDR2: MNHNY, SVGAGI (reference sequence). TCR beta CDR3 regions were amplified from RNA. TCR CDR3 regions were first amplified by RT-PCR with HTBI primers. TCRdb analysed the multiplex PCR reads with MiXCR anew, one entry per CDR3 protein. Among under 400,000 distinct CDR3 sequences listed, roughly 18% were seen once. The chain employs TRBV6-6 and TRBJ2-1; 16 bases are shared with TRBD2. The specimen was blood. This clonotype was obtained from a woman aged 45-65 years with Graves' hyperthyroidism. The CDR3 nucleotides are TGTGCCAGCAGTTACGGGGGACTAGCGGGGGGGTTGGATGAGCAGTTCTTC. Its translation: CASSYGGLAGGLDEQFF.